The next 8 T cell receptor beta chains were all read from a single sample in a study of blood T cell repertoires in COVID-19. Only in-frame clones appear in the TCRdb table, and some are missing; sequencing was by immunoSEQ multiplex PCR. The sample carries some 38,000 clones, roughly nine tenths recorded once. Material for sequencing was peripheral blood. The receptors shown here come from a woman in her twenties or thirties in a cohort sampled during active COVID-19.

This clone was counted a single time. This rearrangement joins TRBV5-1 to TRBJ1-2; 8 bases align to TRBD1. The V gene's germline CDR1 is SGHRS and CDR2 YFSETQ. With V trimmed by 3 bases and J by 5 bases, 6 bases remained unmatched. This CDR3 is 14 amino acids long. The CDR3 DNA reads as TGCGCCAGCAGCTCGGCAGGGGGCCGGTATGGCTACACCTTC. It encodes CASSSAGGRYGYTF.

The rearrangement links TRBV7-3 to TRBJ1-6, with TRBD1 matching over 7 bases. Germline V gene lookup returns CDR1 SGHTA and CDR2 FQGTGA. V lost 5 bases to trimming and J lost 6 bases; unmatched junction nucleotides: 7. The CDR3 covers 15 residues. This chain's CDR3 is CASSARGQFNSPLHF. The CDR3 nucleotides are TGTGCCAGCAGCGCGAGGGGACAGTTTAATTCACCCCTCCACTTT.

This chain joins TRBV3-1 (or the pseudogene TRBV3-2) and TRBJ1-2; D possibly corresponds to TRBD1 (6 bases). Per the germline V gene, CDR1 is LGHDT and CDR2 is YNNKEL (reference sequence). This CDR3 is built from 14 residues. Trimming took 7 bases from V and 5 from J, leaving 17 bases between them. For the CDR3, the DNA is TGTGCCAGCACCTCGGGGGGCGAAAGGTATGGCTACACCTTC. Translating it yields CASTSGGERYGYTF.

A single count supports this clone. The chain has TRBV5-1 and TRBJ2-5; TRBD2 agrees at 8 bases. The J segment lost 4 bases and the V segment lost 0 bases, leaving 11 bases of the junction unmatched. The germline V gene encodes CDR1 SGHRS and CDR2 YFSETQ. CDR3 size: 17 residues. This CDR3 reads CASSLVFAGGGGETQYF. The CDR3 nucleotides are TGCGCCAGCAGCTTGGTCTTCGCGGGAGGCGGTGGAGAGACCCAGTACTTC.

The gene calls are TRBV4-3 and TRBJ2-3; possible D gene TRBD1, 5 bases. The CDR3 consists of 14 residues. V shed 0 bases and J shed 7 bases, with 11 bases lying between them. The germline V gene has CDR1 LGHNA and CDR2 YSLEER. CDR3 residues: CASSQDQGSNTQYF. DNA for the CDR3: TGCGCCAGCAGCCAAGATCAGGGTTCAAATACGCAGTATTTT.

This chain connects TRBV28 to TRBJ1-3; D is uncertain. The length of the CDR3 is 15 residues. Germline V lookup: CDR1 MDHEN, CDR2 SYDVKM. Trimming stripped 4 bases from V and 0 bases from J, with 10 bases between. CDR3: CASSSPGSSGNTIYF. The CDR3, as DNA: TGTGCCAGCAGTTCGCCCGGGAGCTCTGGAAACACCATATATTTT.

This clone has just a few counts. The rearrangement uses TRBV5-1 and TRBJ2-7; D might be TRBD2 (5 bases). V lost 1 base, J lost 6 bases, and 11 bases lay in between. Germline V gene data show CDR1 as SGHRS and CDR2 as YFSETQ. CDR3 size: 13 residues. CDR3 coding DNA: TGCGCCAGCAGCTTGAATTGGGAGATCGAGCAGTACTTC. As protein: CASSLNWEIEQYF.

The chain carries TRBV3-1 (or the pseudogene TRBV3-2) and TRBJ2-4; 11 nucleotides match TRBD2. Per the germline V gene, CDR1 is LGHDT and CDR2 is YNNKEL (reference sequence). Unmatched junction bases numbered 1, after V lost 4 bases and J lost 5 bases. The CDR3 contains 14 residues. CDR3 nucleotide sequence: TGTGCCAGCAGCCTGGGACTAGCGGAAAACATTCAGTACTTC. It translates to CASSLGLAENIQYF.